These 26 T cell receptor beta chains originate from one sample sequenced in a study of T cells in Graves' hyperthyroidism and ophthalmopathy. The CDR3 regions of TCR beta were amplified from RNA transcripts. The HTBI primer set was used in a first-round RT-PCR of the TCR CDR3. TCRdb called the multiplex PCR reads again in MiXCR, with one record for every CDR3 protein. In the table there are 250,000 to 350,000 distinct CDR3 sequences, over 15% of which are singletons. The sample comprised blood. The receptors come from a man in his thirties or forties with Graves' hyperthyroidism.

The genes are TRBV6-2 or TRBV6-3 and TRBJ2-3; weak D call: TRBD2 (6 bases). V gave up 5 bases and J gave up 4 bases, with 16 bases separating them. Germline V lookup: CDR1 MNHEY, CDR2 SVGEGT. The CDR3 loop spans 15 amino acids. As DNA, the CDR3 is TGTGCCAGCAGTGTGCAGAACCGCGGGGCAGATACGCAGTATTTT. Its protein is CASSVQNRGADTQYF.

This clonotype was picked up many times. V gene TRBV7-9 combines with J gene TRBJ1-1, with D tentatively TRBD1 (6 bases). With 5 bases removed from V and 4 bases from J, the gap between germline ends came to 11 bases. This CDR3 spans 13 amino acids. The germline V gene has CDR1 SEHNR and CDR2 FQNEAQ (reference sequence). DNA of the CDR3: TGTGCCAGCAGCGCGGACAGTTCCACTGAAGCTTTCTTT. The encoded protein is CASSADSSTEAFF. Supplemented by reference TRBV7-9 and TRBJ1-1, the full variable domain reads DTGVSQNPRHKITKRGQNVTFRCDPISEHNRLYWYRQTLGQGPEFLTYFQNEAQLEKSRLLSDRFSAERPKGSFSTLEIQRTEQGDSAMYLCASSADSSTEAFFGQGTRLTVV.

This clonotype has only a few counts. This chain connects TRBV5-8 to TRBJ2-2; D uncertain. V dropped 1 base and J dropped 5 bases, with 12 bases sitting between them. The germline V gene has CDR1 SGHTS and CDR2 YDEGEE. The CDR3 contains 15 residues. The CDR3 here is CASSLRSGRTGELFF. DNA of the CDR3: TGTGCCAGCAGCTTGAGGTCTGGCAGAACCGGGGAGCTGTTTTTT.

The chain employs TRBV24-1 and TRBJ2-2; 7 bases are shared with TRBD1. This CDR3 region has 14 residues. Germline lookup yields CDR1 KGHDR and CDR2 SFDVKD. V shed 10 bases, J shed 0 bases, and the junction held 4 bases outside the gene matches. In nucleotides, the CDR3 is TGTGCCACACAACAGGGGCCGAACACCGGGGAGCTGTTTTTT. Amino acids: CATQQGPNTGELFF.

In this sample, this clonotype turned up a few times. This chain connects TRBV4-1 to TRBJ1-2; 9 nucleotides agree with TRBD1. Germline lookup yields CDR1 MGHRA and CDR2 YSYEKL. The CDR3 has 15 amino acids. With V trimmed by 1 base and J by 6 bases, 6 bases remained unmatched. The CDR3 DNA reads TGCGCCAGCAGCCAAGTATGGACAGGGGAGGATGGCTACACCTTC. Protein: CASSQVWTGEDGYTF.

This clonotype has a count of ten or more. CDR3 nucleotide sequence: TGCAGTGCTAGAGACGGTGATAGCGGGCCCCAAGAGACCCAGTACTTC. Translated: CSARDGDSGPQETQYF. The J gene is TRBJ2-5, the V gene TRBV20-1; TRBD2 matches 7 bases. After removal of 0 bases from V and 1 base from J, the junction contained 8 bases not matched to a gene. This CDR3 spans 16 amino acids. Germline V gives CDR1 DFQATT, CDR2 SNEGSKA (reference sequence).

This clonotype was seen many times. The CDR3: CASGLGGFTEAFF. In nucleotides, the CDR3 is TGTGCCAGCGGATTGGGAGGGTTTACTGAAGCTTTCTTT. J is TRBJ1-1 and V is TRBV27; D gene unclear. This CDR3 has 13 amino acids. The germline V and J ends were trimmed by 8 bases and 5 bases, with 15 bases remaining between them. Germline V gene data show CDR1 as MNHEY and CDR2 as SMNVEV (reference sequence).

This clonotype was counted ten times or more. This sequence joins TRBV5-8 and TRBJ2-1, with D unclear. This CDR3 is 14 amino acids long. Germline-derived CDR1 and CDR2 are SGHTS and YDEGEE. V lost 0 bases, J lost 1 base, and 5 bases lay in between. For the CDR3, the DNA is TGTGCCAGCAGCTTGGCCAGTTCCTACAATGAGCAGTTCTTC. Translated: CASSLASSYNEQFF.

In its sample, this clonotype was seen many times. The chain combines TRBV3-1 with TRBJ1-4, with D tentatively TRBD1 (5 bases). Germline loops: CDR1 LGHDT, CDR2 YNNKEL (reference sequence). This CDR3 contains 14 residues. Trimming took 0 bases from V and 5 from J, leaving 7 bases between them. The CDR3 bases are TGTGCCAGCAGCCAAGACAGGGTGAATGAAAAACTGTTTTTT. This translates into CASSQDRVNEKLFF.

This clonotype was seen ten or more times. The rearrangement joins TRBV6-5 to TRBJ2-3, with D possibly matching TRBD2 (5 bases). The CDR3 runs to 17 residues. Deletions cut 2 bases from V and 1 base from J, with 16 bases between. Germline values: CDR1 MNHEY, CDR2 SVGAGI. DNA for the CDR3: TGTGCCAGCAGTTACCCCGAGGTGGGGAGAGGCACAGATACGCAGTATTTT. This sequence encodes CASSYPEVGRGTDTQYF.

This clonotype came up many times. The gene calls are TRBV11-3 and TRBJ2-1; 11 bases fit TRBD1. CDR3 length equals 14 residues. Trimming at V came to 6 bases and at J to 6 bases, leaving 4 bases not matched to a gene. The germline V gene has CDR1 SGHNT and CDR2 YENEEA. The CDR3 spells CASRTGTGGNEQFF. The CDR3 DNA follows: TGTGCCAGCAGGACGGGGACAGGGGGCAATGAGCAGTTCTTC.

V gene TRBV12-3 or TRBV12-4 combines with J gene TRBJ1-5, with D maybe TRBD1 (5 bases). The V end lost 6 bases, the J end lost 6 bases, and 15 bases lay between the germline ends. This CDR3 spans 14 amino acids. CDR3 bases: TGTGCCAGCAGGCCTCCAGGGTGGGGTCAGCCCCAGCATTTT. As protein: CASRPPGWGQPQHF.

About this clonotype itself: A much larger clone differs by one base, so this may be a read error. The chain couples TRBV30 to TRBJ1-6; a weak D match, TRBD1 (6 bases). V was trimmed by 3 bases and J by 9 bases, leaving 12 bases between them. This CDR3 contains 13 residues. CDR1 is GTSNPN, CDR2 SVGIG, per germline (reference sequence). CDR3 sequence reads: CAWRGGPGSPLHF. CDR3 coding DNA: TGTGCCTGGAGGGGGGGGCCAGGTTCACCCCTCCACTTT.

This clonotype was counted a few times. V gene TRBV4-2 combines with J gene TRBJ2-7; 8 nucleotides line up with TRBD2. Germline CDR1 LGHNA, CDR2 YNFKEQ. The trim removed 1 base at V and 0 bases at J, leaving 2 bases unmatched. The CDR3 has 15 residues. The CDR3 coding sequence is TGTGCCAGCAGCCAAGGGACTAGCCTCTCCTACGAGCAGTACTTC. Translating gives CASSQGTSLSYEQYF.

This clonotype was counted many times. This rearrangement joins TRBV2 to TRBJ2-4; D unclear. V dropped 5 bases and J dropped 2 bases, with 10 bases sitting between them. The CDR3 spans 14 residues. Germline V lookup: CDR1 SNHLY, CDR2 FYNNEI. The CDR3 DNA reads as TGTGCCAGCAGTACGTCATTCACCAAAAACATTCAGTACTTC. This codes for CASSTSFTKNIQYF.

This clonotype was counted ten times or more. The chain links TRBV20-1 to TRBJ2-1; 12 bases match TRBD2. Trimming removed 5 bases from V and 4 bases from J; junction bases left unmatched: 9. In germline, CDR1 is DFQATT, CDR2 SNEGSKA (reference sequence). This CDR3 is built from 16 residues. The CDR3 is CSAPGASGRDYNEQFF. CDR3 coding DNA: TGCAGTGCTCCCGGGGCTAGCGGGAGGGATTACAATGAGCAGTTCTTC.

The table lists this clonotype with a few counts. The V and J genes are TRBV19 and TRBJ1-5; D uncertain. In germline, CDR1 is LNHDA, CDR2 SQIVND (reference sequence). The CDR3 is made up of 12 amino acids. Trimming took 5 bases from V and 8 from J, leaving 10 bases between them. The CDR3 here is CASSSLLEPQHF. DNA of the CDR3: TGTGCCAGTAGTTCCTTATTGGAGCCCCAGCATTTT. The variable domain in full, with the rest retrieved from reference TRBV19 and TRBJ1-5, is DGGITQSPKYLFRKEGQNVTLSCEQNLNHDAMYWYRQDPGQGLRLIYYSQIVNDFQKGDIAEGYSVSREKKESFPLTVTSAQKNPTAFYLCASSSLLEPQHFGDGTRLSIL.

This clonotype was recorded a few times. The chain links TRBV7-3 to TRBJ2-3, with unresolved D. V shed 4 bases and J shed 3 bases, with 8 bases lying between them. CDR3 size: 13 residues. CDR1 is SGHTA, CDR2 FQGTGA, per germline. The CDR3 protein is CASSSLGTDTQYF. The CDR3 nucleotides read TGTGCCAGCAGCTCCTTAGGGACAGATACGCAGTATTTT.

This clonotype appeared many times. This rearrangement joins TRBV28 to TRBJ2-7, with D perhaps assigned TRBD1 or TRBD2 (5 bases each). In germline, CDR1 is MDHEN, CDR2 SYDVKM. The V end lost 3 bases, the J end lost 2 bases, and 11 bases lay between the germline ends. This CDR3 contains 14 residues. The CDR3 bases are TGTGCCAGCAGTTTGGGACCCACAACCTACGAGCAGTACTTC. Its protein is CASSLGPTTYEQYF.

This clonotype was picked up many times. The chain uses TRBV28 and TRBJ2-1; 9 positions match TRBD2. The CDR3 has 15 amino acids. CDR1 is MDHEN, CDR2 SYDVKM, per germline. The trim removed 4 bases at V and 7 bases at J, leaving 8 bases unmatched. The CDR3 is CASSSPGGRDNEQFF. CDR3 in DNA: TGTGCCAGCAGTTCCCCAGGCGGGAGGGATAATGAGCAGTTCTTC.

In this sample, this clonotype turned up many times. The chain has TRBV28 and TRBJ2-3; 7 bases are a match to TRBD2. Per germline, CDR1 MDHEN and CDR2 SYDVKM. The CDR3 length is 17 residues. With V trimmed by 6 bases and J by 2 bases, 14 bases remained unmatched. The CDR3 DNA reads as TGTGCCAGCAGCCGCCTCCAAGGGAGGGCACCCACAGATACGCAGTATTTT. It yields the protein CASSRLQGRAPTDTQYF.

This clonotype appeared many times. CDR3 sequence: CASSPLTPIRDKYYEQYF. Written as DNA, the CDR3 is TGTGCCAGCAGCCCCCTGACACCAATCCGGGACAAATACTACGAGCAGTACTTC. The chain combines TRBV7-6 with TRBJ2-7, with a tentative D call TRBD1 (6 bases). This CDR3 spans 18 amino acids. The V and J ends lost 5 bases and 3 bases respectively, with 26 bases between them. The germline V gene encodes CDR1 SGHVS and CDR2 FNYEAQ.

This clonotype occurred once. Possible read error: a much larger clone is one base away. The chain has TRBV30 and TRBJ2-7, with D maybe TRBD2 (5 bases). CDR1 is GTSNPN and CDR2 is SVGIG in the germline V gene (reference sequence). V dropped 0 bases and J dropped 9 bases, with 18 bases sitting between them. The CDR3 runs 14 residues. CDR3 sequence: CAWSVRRREGAQYF. The CDR3 DNA reads as TGTGCCTGGAGTGTACGGAGGAGAGAGGGCGCGCAGTACTTC.

The chain couples TRBV27 to TRBJ2-6; perhaps TRBD1 as D (5 bases). This CDR3 has 16 amino acids. With 5 bases removed from V and 1 base from J, the gap between germline ends came to 12 bases. CDR1 is MNHEY, CDR2 SMNVEV, per germline (reference sequence). CDR3 in DNA: TGTGCCAGCAGTCCAGGGTGGGGATCTGGGGCCAACGTCCTGACTTTC. It specifies CASSPGWGSGANVLTF. The full variable domain, its missing parts supplied by reference TRBV27 and TRBJ2-6, is EAQVTQNPRYLITVTGKKLTVTCSQNMNHEYMSWYRQDPGLGLRQIYYSMNVEVTDKGDVPEGYKVSRKEKRNFPLILESPSPNQTSLYFCASSPGWGSGANVLTFGAGSRLTVL.

The chain couples TRBV7-9 to TRBJ2-1; no clear D gene. CDR1 and CDR2 (germline): SEHNR, FQNEAQ (reference sequence). The CDR3 runs to 13 residues. Trimming stripped 4 bases from V and 0 bases from J, with 4 bases between. As DNA, the CDR3 is TGTGCCAGCAGCTCCCACTCCTACAATGAGCAGTTCTTC. As protein: CASSSHSYNEQFF. The variable domain in full, with the rest retrieved from reference TRBV7-9 and TRBJ2-1, is DTGVSQNPRHKITKRGQNVTFRCDPISEHNRLYWYRQTLGQGPEFLTYFQNEAQLEKSRLLSDRFSAERPKGSFSTLEIQRTEQGDSAMYLCASSSHSYNEQFFGPGTRLTVL.

This clonotype was detected many times. V is TRBV7-8 and J is TRBJ2-3; D is unclear. The CDR3 is 16 residues long. The germline CDR1 and CDR2 sequences are SGHVS and FQNEAQ. The ends were cut back, 5 bases at V and 1 base at J, with 16 bases in the middle. The CDR3: CASSARGVGRTDTQYF. DNA of the CDR3: TGTGCCAGCAGCGCCCGTGGGGTGGGCCGCACAGATACGCAGTATTTT.